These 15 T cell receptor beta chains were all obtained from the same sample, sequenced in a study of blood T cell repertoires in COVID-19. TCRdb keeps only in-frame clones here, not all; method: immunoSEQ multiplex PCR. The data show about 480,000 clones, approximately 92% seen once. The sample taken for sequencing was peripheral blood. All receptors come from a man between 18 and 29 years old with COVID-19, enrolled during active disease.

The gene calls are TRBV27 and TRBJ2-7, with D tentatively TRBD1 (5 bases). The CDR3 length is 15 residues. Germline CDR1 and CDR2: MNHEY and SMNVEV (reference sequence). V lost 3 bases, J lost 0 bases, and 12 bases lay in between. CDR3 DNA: TGTGCCAGCAGTTTCCAGGGCACGAGCTCCTACGAGCAGTACTTC. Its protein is CASSFQGTSSYEQYF.

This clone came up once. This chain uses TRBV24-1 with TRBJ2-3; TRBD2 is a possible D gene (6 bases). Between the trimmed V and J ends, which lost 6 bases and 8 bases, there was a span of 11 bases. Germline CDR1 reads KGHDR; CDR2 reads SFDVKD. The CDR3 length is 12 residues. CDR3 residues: CATSSGGTTQYF. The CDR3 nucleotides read TGTGCCACCAGTTCCGGCGGGACTACGCAGTATTTT.

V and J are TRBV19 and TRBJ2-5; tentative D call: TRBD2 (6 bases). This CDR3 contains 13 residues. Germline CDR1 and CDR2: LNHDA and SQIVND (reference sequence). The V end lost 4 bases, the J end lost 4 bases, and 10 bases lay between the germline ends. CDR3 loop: CASSKPGGETQYF. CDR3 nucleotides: TGTGCCAGTAGTAAACCCGGGGGAGAGACCCAGTACTTC.

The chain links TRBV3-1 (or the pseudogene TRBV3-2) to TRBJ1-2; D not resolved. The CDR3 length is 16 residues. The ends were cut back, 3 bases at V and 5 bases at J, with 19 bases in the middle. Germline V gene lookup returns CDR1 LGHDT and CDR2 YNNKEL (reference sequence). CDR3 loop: CASSHTDTSRGYGYTF. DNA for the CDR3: TGTGCCAGCAGCCATACAGACACCTCCAGAGGGTATGGCTACACCTTC.

The CDR3 reads CASSEVLQGRSEQYF. CDR3 sequence (DNA): TGTGCCAGCAGTGAAGTGCTCCAGGGAAGATCCGAGCAGTACTTC. The chain links TRBV2 to TRBJ2-7; perhaps TRBD1 as D (5 bases). The V gene lost 1 base and the J gene lost 6 bases, with 16 bases spanning the gap. Germline values: CDR1 SNHLY, CDR2 FYNNEI. The length of the CDR3 is 15 residues.

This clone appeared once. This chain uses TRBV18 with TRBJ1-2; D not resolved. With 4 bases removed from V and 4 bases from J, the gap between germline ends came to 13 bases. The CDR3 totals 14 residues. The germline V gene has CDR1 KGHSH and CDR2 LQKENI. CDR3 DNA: TGTGCCAGCTCACAGGACGCGGGCGGCTATGGCTACACCTTC. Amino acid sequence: CASSQDAGGYGYTF.

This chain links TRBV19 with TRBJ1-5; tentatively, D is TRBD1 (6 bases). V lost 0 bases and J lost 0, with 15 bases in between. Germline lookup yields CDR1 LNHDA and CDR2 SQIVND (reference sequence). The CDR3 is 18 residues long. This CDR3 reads CASSIEGAEVYSNQPQHF. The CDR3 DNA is TGTGCCAGTAGTATAGAGGGGGCGGAAGTTTATAGCAATCAGCCCCAGCATTTT.

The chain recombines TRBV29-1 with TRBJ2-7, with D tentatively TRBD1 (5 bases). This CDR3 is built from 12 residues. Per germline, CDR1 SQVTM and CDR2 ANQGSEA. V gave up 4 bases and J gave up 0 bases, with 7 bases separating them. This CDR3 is CSVVQGSYEQYF. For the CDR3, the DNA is TGCAGCGTTGTTCAGGGCTCCTACGAGCAGTACTTC.

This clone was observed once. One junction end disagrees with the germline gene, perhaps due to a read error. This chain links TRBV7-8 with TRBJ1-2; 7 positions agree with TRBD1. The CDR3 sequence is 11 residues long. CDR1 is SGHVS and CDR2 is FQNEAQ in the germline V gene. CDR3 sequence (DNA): TGTGCCAGCAGCCGTTCGGACAGGAAGAGCTTC. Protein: CASSRSDRKSF.

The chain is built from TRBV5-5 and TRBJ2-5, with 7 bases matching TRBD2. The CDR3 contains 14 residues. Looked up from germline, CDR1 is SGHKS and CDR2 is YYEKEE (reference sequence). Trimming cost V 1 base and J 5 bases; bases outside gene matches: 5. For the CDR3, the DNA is TGTGCCAGCAGCTTGTCGGGGGGATGGGAGACCCAGTACTTC. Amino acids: CASSLSGGWETQYF.

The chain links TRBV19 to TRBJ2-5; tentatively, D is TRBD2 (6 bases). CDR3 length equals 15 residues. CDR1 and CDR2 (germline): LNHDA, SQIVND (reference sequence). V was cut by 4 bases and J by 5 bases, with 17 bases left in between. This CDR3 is CASSSRDSIWETQYF. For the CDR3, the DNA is TGTGCCAGTAGTAGCCGGGACTCTATTTGGGAGACCCAGTACTTC.

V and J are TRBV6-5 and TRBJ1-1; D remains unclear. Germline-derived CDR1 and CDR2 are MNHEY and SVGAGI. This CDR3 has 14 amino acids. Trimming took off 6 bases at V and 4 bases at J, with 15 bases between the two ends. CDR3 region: CASRLRAGGTEAFF. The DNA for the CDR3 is TGTGCCAGCAGGCTCCGGGCGGGTGGCACTGAAGCTTTCTTT.

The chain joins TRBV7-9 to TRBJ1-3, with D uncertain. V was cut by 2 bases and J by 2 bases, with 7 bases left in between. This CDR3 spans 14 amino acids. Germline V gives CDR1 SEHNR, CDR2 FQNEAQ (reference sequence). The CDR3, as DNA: TGTGCCAGCAGCTTACTCCAGACTGGAAACACCATATATTTT. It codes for CASSLLQTGNTIYF.

CDR3 nucleotides: TGTGCCAGCAACTACAGGGTCCGGGCTAACTATGGCTACACCTTC. Residues: CASNYRVRANYGYTF. The V gene is TRBV6-5, the J gene TRBJ1-2; D may be TRBD1 (6 bases). Trimming removed 7 bases from V and 0 bases from J, with 15 bases in between. This CDR3 contains 15 residues. Germline V CDR1 and CDR2: MNHEY, SVGAGI.

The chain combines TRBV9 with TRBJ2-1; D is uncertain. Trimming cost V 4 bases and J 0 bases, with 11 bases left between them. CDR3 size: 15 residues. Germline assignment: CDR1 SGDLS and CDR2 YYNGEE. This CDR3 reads CASSPRLSSYNEQFF. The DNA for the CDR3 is TGTGCCAGCAGCCCGCGACTGAGCTCCTACAATGAGCAGTTCTTC.